The 23 T cell receptor beta chains below all came from one sample that was sequenced in a study of cytomegalovirus exposure and HLA in healthy donors. The PCR contained 60 Vbeta and 13 Jbeta primers. Here immunoSEQ multiplex PCR was the method, and the copy in TCRdb shows in-frame clones only, minus some. The sample contains some 270,000 clones, 75% to 85% of which appear only once. The sequenced sample was PBMCs. These receptors originate from a girl aged 2 to 9 in good health and CMV-seronegative.

This chain connects TRBV19 to TRBJ2-1, with a tentative D call TRBD1 (6 bases). The CDR3 has 14 amino acids. Germline CDR1 is LNHDA and CDR2 is SQIVND (reference sequence). Between the trimmed V and J ends, which lost 5 bases and 4 bases, there was a span of 12 bases. This CDR3 reads CASSLQGAYNEQFF. In DNA form, the CDR3 reads TGTGCCAGTAGTTTACAGGGCGCTTACAATGAGCAGTTCTTC. The variable domain in full, completed from reference TRBV19 and TRBJ2-1, reads DGGITQSPKYLFRKEGQNVTLSCEQNLNHDAMYWYRQDPGQGLRLIYYSQIVNDFQKGDIAEGYSVSREKKESFPLTVTSAQKNPTAFYLCASSLQGAYNEQFFGPGTRLTVL.

This chain uses TRBV19 with TRBJ2-1, with 8 bases aligning to TRBD2. The V gene end was trimmed by 7 bases and the J gene end by 6 bases; junction bases not matched to a gene: 14. CDR1 is LNHDA and CDR2 is SQIVND in the germline V gene (reference sequence). This CDR3 spans 16 amino acids. CDR3 sequence (DNA): TGTGCCAGTATTCCATATCCGGGAGGGCCTCTCAATGAGCAGTTCTTC. As protein: CASIPYPGGPLNEQFF.

This clone came up a few times. This rearrangement joins TRBV5-4 to TRBJ1-5; D unresolved. Trimming cost V 0 bases and J 5 bases, with 12 bases left between them. Germline V CDR1 and CDR2: SGHNT, YYREEE (reference sequence). CDR3 length equals 15 residues. The CDR3 reads CASSLGGRPDQPQHF. Here the CDR3 DNA reads TGTGCCAGCAGCTTGGGAGGGAGACCAGATCAGCCCCAGCATTTT.

V and J are TRBV11-2 and TRBJ2-1; possibly TRBD1 for D (5 bases). V was cut by 1 base and J by 4 bases, with 14 bases left in between. The CDR3 has 16 amino acids. From germline, CDR1 is SGHAT and CDR2 FQNNGV. CDR3 nucleotides: TGTGCCAGCAGCTTAGGGGCCGCAGGGCCATACAATGAGCAGTTCTTC. This sequence encodes CASSLGAAGPYNEQFF.

In regard to this clone: The junction departs from germline at one end; a sequencing error may be responsible. The chain uses TRBV19 and TRBJ2-7; D might be TRBD1 (5 bases). The germline V gene has CDR1 LNHDA and CDR2 SQIVND (reference sequence). The CDR3 is made up of 14 amino acids. In DNA, the CDR3 is TGTGCCAGTAGTCCACGACAGTTCCCTTACGGGCAGTACTTC. This gives the protein CASSPRQFPYGQYF.

J is TRBJ2-7 and V is TRBV5-1; maybe TRBD2 (6 bases). The germline V and J ends were trimmed by 2 bases and 1 base, with 10 bases remaining between them. Germline CDR1 SGHRS, CDR2 YFSETQ. The CDR3 is 14 residues long. The CDR3 spells CASSFGGPSYEQYF. As DNA, the CDR3 is TGCGCCAGCAGCTTCGGGGGACCTTCCTACGAGCAGTACTTC.

The chain employs TRBV18 and TRBJ2-3, with 9 bases identical to TRBD1. J lost 6 bases, V lost 2 bases, and 9 bases had no gene match. This CDR3 is built from 16 residues. CDR1 and CDR2 (germline): KGHSH, LQKENI. The CDR3 protein is CASSPSRDRVLDTQYF. CDR3 DNA: TGTGCCAGCTCACCATCTAGGGACAGGGTGTTGGATACGCAGTATTTT.

The chain employs TRBV11-2 and TRBJ2-3; D call uncertain. Germline loops: CDR1 SGHAT, CDR2 FQNNGV. The V end was cut by 2 bases, the J end by 6 bases, with 9 bases between. CDR3 length equals 13 residues. The CDR3, as DNA: TGTGCCAGCAGCTTATTTCGTCCGGATACGCAGTATTTT. Protein product: CASSLFRPDTQYF.

The chain combines TRBV7-3 with TRBJ2-5, with TRBD1 matching 8 bases. The CDR3 runs 17 residues. The germline CDR1 and CDR2 sequences are SGHTA and FQGTGA. With 5 bases clipped from V and 5 bases from J, the junction kept 16 bases outside the gene matches. The CDR3 sequence: CASSDGRTGRPSETQYF. The DNA of the CDR3 is TGTGCCAGCAGCGATGGGAGGACAGGGCGACCCTCGGAGACCCAGTACTTC.

V usage is TRBV5-6 and J usage is TRBJ2-3; TRBD1 matches 8 bases. Trimming took 4 bases from V and 0 from J; bases not matched to a gene: 7. Germline V lookup: CDR1 SGHDT, CDR2 YYEEEE. This CDR3 has 16 amino acids. CDR3 in amino acids: CASSLLRDRSTDTQYF. The CDR3 DNA is TGTGCCAGCAGCCTACTCCGGGACAGGAGCACAGATACGCAGTATTTT.

The genes are TRBV6-5 and TRBJ2-7; TRBD2 matches 9 bases. Germline V gives CDR1 MNHEY, CDR2 SVGAGI. The CDR3 runs 14 residues. V shed 5 bases, J shed 5 bases, and the junction held 7 bases outside the gene matches. The CDR3 DNA is TGTGCCAGCAGTCATTATAGCGGGAGTGACGAGCAGTACTTC. Amino acids: CASSHYSGSDEQYF.

The chain couples TRBV15 to TRBJ2-1, with TRBD2 identical over 12 bases. V was pared by 0 bases and J by 4 bases, with 10 bases of the junction left unmatched. This CDR3 is 19 amino acids long. Looked up from germline, CDR1 is LNHNV and CDR2 is YYDKDF (reference sequence). The CDR3 coding sequence is TGTGCCACCAGCAGAGATCGGACTAGCGGGGCGATGAGGTACAATGAGCAGTTCTTC. It is translated as CATSRDRTSGAMRYNEQFF.

This sequence joins TRBV9 and TRBJ2-1; TRBD2 matches at 13 bases. Looked up from germline, CDR1 is SGDLS and CDR2 is YYNGEE. Trimming removed 0 bases from V and 6 bases from J; junction bases left unmatched: 0. This CDR3 region has 15 residues. The CDR3 here is CASSVGLAGGNEQFF. Written as DNA, the CDR3 is TGTGCCAGCAGCGTAGGACTAGCGGGGGGCAATGAGCAGTTCTTC. The entire variable domain, with the rest obtained from reference TRBV9 and TRBJ2-1, is as follows: DSGVTQTPKHLITATGQRVTLRCSPRSGDLSVYWYQQSLDQGLQFLIQYYNGEERAKGNILERFSAQQFPDLHSELNLSSLELGDSALYFCASSVGLAGGNEQFFGPGTRLTVL.

This clone occurred a few times. CDR3 DNA: TGTGCCAGCAGTTTAGGGGGGAGTCCCAATGAGCAGTTCTTC. This gives the protein CASSLGGSPNEQFF. The rearrangement joins TRBV27 to TRBJ2-1; a possible D gene is TRBD2 (6 bases). The CDR3 extends over 14 amino acids. Trimming shortened V by 2 bases and J by 6 bases, and 11 bases separated the two germline ends. CDR1 is MNHEY, CDR2 SMNVEV, per germline (reference sequence).

This chain connects TRBV28 to TRBJ1-5, with 9 bases fitting TRBD1. This CDR3 has 15 amino acids. The V gene end was trimmed by 4 bases and the J gene end by 7 bases; junction bases not matched to a gene: 8. Looked up from germline, CDR1 is MDHEN and CDR2 is SYDVKM. DNA for the CDR3: TGTGCCAGCAGTTCCTCGGGACAGGGTAGACAGCCCCAGCATTTT. This sequence encodes CASSSSGQGRQPQHF.

The rearrangement uses TRBV29-1 and TRBJ2-7, with D perhaps TRBD1 (6 bases). Germline lookup yields CDR1 SQVTM and CDR2 ANQGSEA. CDR3 length: 13 amino acids. V was cut by 7 bases and J by 0 bases, with 13 bases left in between. The CDR3 reads CSARKTGSYEQYF. Here the CDR3 DNA reads TGCAGCGCCAGAAAGACAGGCTCCTACGAGCAGTACTTC.

As for this clone: The junction departs from germline at one end; a sequencing error may be responsible. This chain links TRBV10-3 with TRBJ2-7; perhaps TRBD1 as D (5 bases). CDR3 size: 14 residues. Germline values: CDR1 ENHRY, CDR2 SYGVKD. The CDR3 nucleotides read TGTGCCATCACTGAGCAGGGTTTGATGGACGAGCAGTACTTC. Its translation is CAITEQGLMDEQYF.

V gene TRBV19 combines with J gene TRBJ1-2; D not resolved. This CDR3 comprises 14 residues. The V and J ends lost 3 bases and 8 bases respectively, with 16 bases between them. Germline V gene data show CDR1 as LNHDA and CDR2 as SQIVND (reference sequence). CDR3 amino acids: CASSIPRGLRGYTF. The CDR3 coding sequence is TGTGCCAGTAGTATTCCTCGAGGTCTTCGGGGCTACACCTTC. Combining the CDR3 with reference TRBV19 and TRBJ1-2 gives the whole variable domain DGGITQSPKYLFRKEGQNVTLSCEQNLNHDAMYWYRQDPGQGLRLIYYSQIVNDFQKGDIAEGYSVSREKKESFPLTVTSAQKNPTAFYLCASSIPRGLRGYTFGSGTRLTVV.

Written as DNA, the CDR3 is TGTGCCTGGAGGTCCGCGCACCTCTACGAGCAGTACTTC. This translates into CAWRSAHLYEQYF. This chain links TRBV30 with TRBJ2-7, with no clear D. Germline CDR1 and CDR2: GTSNPN and SVGIG (reference sequence). CDR3 length: 13 amino acids. Trimming removed 3 bases from V and 3 bases from J, with 12 bases in between.

The chain recombines TRBV9 with TRBJ1-2; 7 nucleotides match TRBD1. Trimming at V came to 1 base and at J to 0 bases, leaving 3 bases not matched to a gene. CDR3 length: 15 residues. CDR1 and CDR2 from the germline V gene are SGDLS and YYNGEE. As DNA, the CDR3 is TGTGCCAGCAGCGTATTGGGACAGTCTAACTATGGCTACACCTTC. This gives the protein CASSVLGQSNYGYTF. The variable domain in full, completed from reference TRBV9 and TRBJ1-2, reads DSGVTQTPKHLITATGQRVTLRCSPRSGDLSVYWYQQSLDQGLQFLIQYYNGEERAKGNILERFSAQQFPDLHSELNLSSLELGDSALYFCASSVLGQSNYGYTFGSGTRLTVV.

The rearrangement uses TRBV7-2 and TRBJ2-5; D might be TRBD2 (5 bases). Per the germline V gene, CDR1 is SGHTA and CDR2 is FQGNSA. Trimming stripped 3 bases from V and 1 base from J, with 9 bases between. This CDR3 is built from 14 residues. The CDR3 bases are TGTGCCAGCAGCTTTGCTCGGGGCCAAGAGACCCAGTACTTC. It translates to CASSFARGQETQYF.

The gene calls are TRBV5-5 and TRBJ1-5; D is perhaps TRBD1 (5 bases). The CDR3 covers 15 residues. Germline V gene sequence: CDR1 SGHKS, CDR2 YYEKEE (reference sequence). V was shortened by 4 bases and J by 0 bases, with 11 bases between the two germline ends. The CDR3 sequence: CASSPGHYSNQPQHF. The CDR3 DNA reads TGTGCCAGCAGCCCCGGACATTATAGCAATCAGCCCCAGCATTTT.

The V and J genes are TRBV28 and TRBJ1-2, with 7 bases lining up with TRBD1. CDR1 and CDR2 (germline): MDHEN, SYDVKM. Trimming took 5 bases from V and 12 from J; bases not matched to a gene: 18. The CDR3 spans 15 residues. The CDR3 is CASSPSPPNRGTNTF. CDR3 nucleotides: TGTGCCAGCAGTCCCTCCCCCCCCAACAGGGGAACGAACACCTTC.